This TCR beta chain was found in a study of blood T cell repertoires in COVID-19. As to this clone: Other DNA sequences within the sample encode an identical CDR3.

In the original analysis: How many nucleated cells were present was estimated from reference gene primer amplification. Data came from immunoSEQ multiplex PCR; TCRdb stores just in-frame clones and leaves some out. That table gives V, J and clone size, and the DNA gave D and trimming. The data hold 200,000 to 300,000 clones, with 80% to 90% observed a single time. Per germline, CDR1 SGHRS and CDR2 YFSETQ. Trimming took 0 bases from V and 0 from J, leaving 7 bases between them. The CDR3 sequence is 15 residues long. The chain couples TRBV5-1 to TRBJ1-3; D remains ambiguous. The sequenced sample consisted of PBMCs or T cells enriched from blood (not recorded which). This TCR came from a woman in her twenties or thirties who had recovered from COVID-19. The CDR3 here is CASSLGGSSGNTIYF. For the CDR3, the DNA is TGCGCCAGCAGCTTGGGTGGGAGCTCTGGAAACACCATATATTTT. The full variable domain, rest sourced from reference TRBV5-1 and TRBJ1-3, is KAGVTQTPRYLIKTRGQQVTLSCSPISGHRSVSWYQQTPGQGLQFLFEYFSETQRNKGNFPGRFSGRQFSNSRSEMNVSTLELGDSALYLCASSLGGSSGNTIYFGEGSWLTVV.